The 32 T cell receptor beta chains in this list originate from one sample, sequenced in a study of blood T cells in healthy people across ages. Using a J-beta primer mix together with a sample-barcoded 5' primer, a second PCR was run for about 6 to 12 cycles. Each CDR3 protein gets one entry after TCRdb re-called the 5' RACE reads with MiXCR. This table holds fewer than 2,000,000 distinct CDR3 sequences, roughly 32% found once. Sequencing used blood. Every receptor here comes from a woman under 40 in good health.

The chain links TRBV28 to TRBJ1-5, with 10 bases that match TRBD1. Trimming removed 11 bases from V and 6 bases from J; junction bases left unmatched: 7. Germline assignment: CDR1 MDHEN and CDR2 SYDVKM. The CDR3 covers 13 residues. The CDR3: CAAETGGIQPQHF. CDR3 bases: TGTGCCGCGGAGACAGGGGGCATTCAGCCCCAGCATTTT.

This chain joins TRBV27 and TRBJ1-5, with a possible D match to TRBD1 (5 bases). CDR3 size: 15 residues. Between the trimmed V and J ends, which lost 6 bases and 4 bases, there was a span of 16 bases. CDR1 and CDR2 from the germline V gene are MNHEY and SMNVEV (reference sequence). The CDR3 DNA reads as TGTGCCAGCAGCCGTGGGACGCCTGGGAATCAGCCCCAGCATTTT. This sequence encodes CASSRGTPGNQPQHF.

This clonotype was detected only a few times. The V call is TRBV6-6, the J call TRBJ1-1; no clear D. The CDR3 spans 14 residues. With 4 bases removed from V and 3 bases from J, the gap between germline ends came to 12 bases. Germline CDR1 reads MNHNY; CDR2 reads SVGAGI (reference sequence). The CDR3 coding sequence is TGTGCCAGCAGTTCTCACAGTTTGGACACTGAAGCTTTCTTT. Protein: CASSSHSLDTEAFF.

CDR3 sequence: CASSEAPGYPDTQYF. CDR3 DNA sequence: TGTGCCAGCAGTGAAGCTCCGGGGTATCCAGATACGCAGTATTTT. The gene calls are TRBV6-1 and TRBJ2-3, with TRBD2 as a possible D gene (5 bases). This CDR3 region has 15 residues. The germline gives CDR1 MNHNS, CDR2 SASEGT. The V end lost 0 bases, the J end lost 4 bases, and 11 bases lay between the germline ends.

The rearrangement uses TRBV20-1 and TRBJ2-7, with D possibly called TRBD1 or TRBD2 (5 bases each). The CDR3 is 16 amino acids. Germline loops: CDR1 DFQATT, CDR2 SNEGSKA (reference sequence). Trimming removed 2 bases at V and 5 bases at J, with 22 bases between. This CDR3 reads CSARSGGAGRQHEQYF. The CDR3 nucleotides are TGCAGTGCTAGAAGTGGGGGAGCAGGGAGACAGCACGAGCAGTACTTC.

This clonotype was observed a handful of times. J is TRBJ1-6 and V is TRBV27; no firm D call. Germline V gene lookup returns CDR1 MNHEY and CDR2 SMNVEV (reference sequence). This CDR3 is 17 amino acids long. Trimming removed 3 bases at V and 0 bases at J, with 12 bases between. CDR3 region: CASSFGRGSSYNSPLHF. The CDR3 DNA reads as TGTGCCAGCAGTTTCGGACGGGGAAGCTCCTATAATTCACCCCTCCACTTT.

This rearrangement joins TRBV6-5 to TRBJ2-7; 8 bases are shared with TRBD2. The trim removed 6 bases at V and 2 bases at J, leaving 9 bases unmatched. Germline V gene sequence: CDR1 MNHEY, CDR2 SVGAGI. This CDR3 spans 15 amino acids. CDR3 region: CASRRTSGGAYEQYF. The CDR3 coding sequence is TGTGCCAGCAGACGTACTAGCGGTGGGGCCTACGAGCAGTACTTC.

This sequence joins TRBV7-3 and TRBJ2-1; TRBD2 matches at 10 bases. The CDR3 extends over 14 amino acids. V shed 8 bases and J 9 bases; nucleotides not matched to a gene: 10. CDR1 is SGHTA, CDR2 FQGTGA, per germline. The chain's CDR3 is CASGTSEGASEQFF. CDR3 coding DNA: TGTGCCAGCGGGACTAGCGAGGGGGCCAGTGAGCAGTTCTTC.

This rearrangement joins TRBV15 to TRBJ2-7, with 8 bases identical to TRBD1. Germline V gene data show CDR1 as LNHNV and CDR2 as YYDKDF (reference sequence). V shed 0 bases and J 4 bases; nucleotides not matched to a gene: 2. The CDR3 is 14 residues long. The CDR3 region is CATSRDQGAYEQYF. As DNA, the CDR3 is TGTGCCACCAGCAGAGACCAGGGGGCGTACGAGCAGTACTTC.

At least ten counts were recorded for this clonotype. V gene TRBV20-1 combines with J gene TRBJ2-3, with TRBD2 matching over 11 bases. The CDR3 sequence is 14 residues long. Germline-derived CDR1 and CDR2 are DFQATT and SNEGSKA (reference sequence). Trimming took 5 bases from V and 5 from J; bases not matched to a gene: 6. The CDR3 sequence: CSAFTSGRIDTQYF. The CDR3 nucleotides are TGCAGTGCTTTCACTAGCGGGAGAATAGATACGCAGTATTTT.

This clonotype was found a few times. V usage is TRBV5-1 and J usage is TRBJ2-2; 13 bases are shared with TRBD2. Germline CDR1 reads SGHRS; CDR2 reads YFSETQ. The trim removed 5 bases at V and 6 bases at J, leaving 7 bases unmatched. The CDR3 loop spans 16 amino acids. CDR3 coding DNA: TGCGCCAGCAGTAGCGGACTAGCGGGAGCCGCCGGGGAGCTGTTTTTT. Encoded protein: CASSSGLAGAAGELFF.

The J gene is TRBJ2-7, the V gene TRBV4-1; 9 bases fit TRBD1. This CDR3 is 17 amino acids long. CDR1 is MGHRA and CDR2 is YSYEKL in the germline V gene. The V segment lost 0 bases and the J segment 2 bases; nucleotides outside the gene matches: 8. The CDR3 loop reads CASSQDWTGVMAYEQYF. CDR3 bases: TGCGCCAGCAGCCAAGACTGGACAGGGGTCATGGCCTACGAGCAGTACTTC.

This chain joins TRBV28 and TRBJ1-1; weak D call: TRBD1 (6 bases). The V end lost 7 bases, the J end lost 4 bases, and 19 bases lay between the germline ends. The V gene's germline CDR1 is MDHEN and CDR2 SYDVKM. CDR3 length: 15 residues. CDR3 protein: CASKLGAGASTEAFF. The CDR3 bases are TGTGCCAGCAAGCTCGGGGCAGGGGCGAGCACTGAAGCTTTCTTT.

The chain recombines TRBV27 with TRBJ2-7; D gene uncertain. This CDR3 contains 12 residues. Germline V lookup: CDR1 MNHEY, CDR2 SMNVEV (reference sequence). The V end was cut by 6 bases, the J end by 7 bases, with 13 bases between. The CDR3 DNA reads TGTGCCAGCAGAGGGTTGGAGCTAGAGCAGTACTTC. Translated, it gives CASRGLELEQYF.

The rearrangement joins TRBV7-9 to TRBJ1-5, with TRBD1 as a possible D gene (5 bases). Between the trimmed V and J ends, which lost 5 bases and 4 bases, there was a span of 9 bases. This CDR3 is 13 amino acids long. The V gene's germline CDR1 is SEHNR and CDR2 FQNEAQ (reference sequence). CDR3 region: CASSPGENQPQHF. DNA of the CDR3: TGTGCCAGCAGCCCGGGGGAAAATCAGCCCCAGCATTTT.

This clonotype has just a few counts. J is TRBJ2-5 and V is TRBV9, with 10 bases aligning to TRBD2. V shed 4 bases, J shed 7 bases, and the junction held 13 bases outside the gene matches. Germline V gene lookup returns CDR1 SGDLS and CDR2 YYNGEE. This CDR3 has 16 amino acids. This CDR3 reads CASSRSGTSEGGTQYF. DNA of the CDR3: TGTGCCAGCAGCAGATCCGGGACTAGCGAGGGAGGGACCCAGTACTTC.

The J gene is TRBJ2-5, the V gene TRBV5-1; 9 nucleotides line up with TRBD2. The junction had 13 bases not matched to a gene; V was cut back by 8 bases and J by 5 bases. Germline V gene data show CDR1 as SGHRS and CDR2 as YFSETQ. This CDR3 comprises 15 residues. The CDR3: CASQRRAGGGETQYF. The DNA of the CDR3 is TGCGCCAGTCAACGCCGAGCGGGGGGAGGGGAGACCCAGTACTTC.

V is TRBV12-3 or TRBV12-4 and J is TRBJ1-2; D possibly corresponds to TRBD1 (5 bases). V was cut by 4 bases and J by 8 bases, with 26 bases left in between. This CDR3 spans 17 amino acids. The CDR3 sequence: CASSSDSPLRRTWGYTF. The CDR3 bases are TGTGCCAGCAGTTCCGACAGTCCCCTAAGGCGGACTTGGGGCTACACCTTC.

This clonotype was counted a few times. V usage is TRBV7-9 and J usage is TRBJ2-5, with a tentative D call TRBD2 (5 bases). Looked up from germline, CDR1 is SEHNR and CDR2 is FQNEAQ (reference sequence). V shed 5 bases and J shed 5 bases, with 18 bases lying between them. This CDR3 has 15 residues. CDR3 amino acids: CASSTPWELTETQYF. The DNA of the CDR3 is TGTGCCAGCAGCACTCCCTGGGAGCTAACGGAGACCCAGTACTTC. Full variable domain (outside the CDR3, taken from reference TRBV7-9 and TRBJ2-5): DTGVSQNPRHKITKRGQNVTFRCDPISEHNRLYWYRQTLGQGPEFLTYFQNEAQLEKSRLLSDRFSAERPKGSFSTLEIQRTEQGDSAMYLCASSTPWELTETQYFGPGTRLLVL.

The chain carries TRBV5-1 and TRBJ1-4; unclear D gene. CDR1 is SGHRS and CDR2 is YFSETQ in the germline V gene. The CDR3 covers 15 residues. Trimming pared 0 bases from V and 1 base from J, leaving 7 bases between. CDR3 in amino acids: CASSLDVGTNEKLFF. The CDR3 nucleotides read TGCGCCAGCAGCTTGGACGTGGGAACTAATGAAAAACTGTTTTTT.

The rearrangement links TRBV4-2 to TRBJ2-1, with 8 bases fitting TRBD2. Per germline, CDR1 LGHNA and CDR2 YNFKEQ. The ends lost 4 bases at V and 3 bases at J; junction bases unmatched: 11. The CDR3 is 17 amino acids. Here the CDR3 DNA reads TGTGCCAGCAGCCCCATCACTGGACTAGCTGACTACAATGAGCAGTTCTTC. This codes for CASSPITGLADYNEQFF.

The chain has TRBV12-3 or TRBV12-4 and TRBJ2-7; D remains ambiguous. V was shortened by 10 bases and J by 6 bases, with 10 bases between the two germline ends. This CDR3 has 10 amino acids. CDR3 nucleotide sequence: TGTGCCACCAATACCTGCGAGCAGTACTTC. Its translation is CATNTCEQYF.

The chain joins TRBV27 to TRBJ2-7; D might be TRBD1 or TRBD2, each matching 7 bases. Trimming removed 2 bases from V and 2 bases from J, with 19 bases in between. The germline CDR1 and CDR2 sequences are MNHEY and SMNVEV (reference sequence). The CDR3 has 17 residues. CDR3 in amino acids: CASSLGSRGRGTYEQYF. The CDR3 DNA follows: TGTGCCAGCAGTTTAGGTTCCAGGGGGAGGGGAACCTACGAGCAGTACTTC.

This chain joins TRBV5-1 and TRBJ2-1; a possible D gene is TRBD1 (5 bases). Germline V gene sequence: CDR1 SGHRS, CDR2 YFSETQ. V lost 1 base to trimming and J lost 5 bases, with 13 bases between them. The CDR3 contains 15 residues. The CDR3 DNA sequence: TGCGCCAGCAGCTTGAGTATCAGGGCAGACAATGAGCAGTTCTTC. It encodes CASSLSIRADNEQFF.

The chain is built from TRBV4-1 and TRBJ2-5, with D possibly TRBD1 on 5 matching bases. The V end was cut by 2 bases, the J end by 2 bases, with 12 bases between. The germline gives CDR1 MGHRA, CDR2 YSYEKL. This CDR3 contains 15 residues. The CDR3 protein is CASSQKNAGQETQYF. CDR3 in DNA: TGCGCCAGCAGCCAAAAGAATGCAGGGCAAGAGACCCAGTACTTC.

V gene TRBV29-1 combines with J gene TRBJ2-2; TRBD2 might be the D (7 bases). This CDR3 is 14 amino acids long. With 2 bases removed from V and 3 bases from J, the gap between germline ends came to 10 bases. CDR1 is SQVTM, CDR2 ANQGSEA, per germline. CDR3: CSVERGADTGELFF. The CDR3 DNA reads TGCAGCGTTGAACGGGGGGCCGACACCGGGGAGCTGTTTTTT.

This sequence joins TRBV7-9 and TRBJ1-2; unclear D gene. CDR3 length equals 14 residues. V shed 5 bases and J shed 4 bases, with 14 bases lying between them. The germline V gene encodes CDR1 SEHNR and CDR2 FQNEAQ (reference sequence). The CDR3 nucleotides read TGTGCCAGCAGCCCGAACCCTTACAGCTATGGCTACACCTTC. This gives the protein CASSPNPYSYGYTF.

The gene calls are TRBV4-1 and TRBJ2-7; 12 positions match TRBD2. The trim removed 0 bases at V and 2 bases at J, leaving 5 bases unmatched. CDR3 length: 17 residues. CDR1 and CDR2 from the germline V gene are MGHRA and YSYEKL. As DNA, the CDR3 is TGCGCCAGCAGCCAAGATCGGGCTAGCGGGAGGGCCTACGAGCAGTACTTC. It codes for CASSQDRASGRAYEQYF.

This clonotype was detected only a few times. This chain uses TRBV5-5 with TRBJ1-2; D may be TRBD1 (5 bases). The V end lost 1 base, the J end lost 5 bases, and 12 bases lay between the germline ends. The CDR3 length is 14 residues. Per the germline V gene, CDR1 is SGHKS and CDR2 is YYEKEE (reference sequence). The CDR3 here is CASSLSSGSYGYTF. CDR3 nucleotide sequence: TGTGCCAGCAGCTTGTCTTCAGGGAGTTATGGCTACACCTTC.

The chain is built from TRBV28 and TRBJ2-7; TRBD1 or TRBD2 may be the D gene (5 bases each). The germline V gene has CDR1 MDHEN and CDR2 SYDVKM. The CDR3 spans 14 residues. V was pared by 5 bases and J by 3 bases, with 14 bases between. The CDR3 nucleotides are TGTGCCAGCAGTCTCCGGGACCCCTTCTACGAGCAGTACTTC. Its translation is CASSLRDPFYEQYF. Filled out from reference TRBV28 and TRBJ2-7, the complete variable domain reads DVKVTQSSRYLVKRTGEKVFLECVQDMDHENMFWYRQDPGLGLRLIYFSYDVKMKEKGDIPEGYSVSREKKERFSLILESASTNQTSMYLCASSLRDPFYEQYFGPGTRLTVT.

The chain couples TRBV10-1 to TRBJ2-5; 7 bases agree with TRBD2. V lost 2 bases to trimming and J lost 11 bases; unmatched junction nucleotides: 5. The CDR3 loop spans 12 amino acids. The germline CDR1 and CDR2 sequences are WNHNN and SYGVQD (reference sequence). CDR3 DNA: TGCGCCAGCAGTGAGAGCCGGCGGGAGCAGTACTTC. Translated, it gives CASSESRREQYF.

The chain employs TRBV10-3 and TRBJ2-5, with TRBD2 matching 9 bases. CDR3 size: 13 residues. Germline V gene sequence: CDR1 ENHRY, CDR2 SYGVKD. J lost 2 bases, V lost 7 bases, and 2 bases had no gene match. Written as DNA, the CDR3 is TGTGCCATCATGGCGGGGGGGCAAGAGACCCAGTACTTC. Translated: CAIMAGGQETQYF.